These T cell receptor beta chains were read from a single sample in a study of cytomegalovirus exposure and HLA in healthy donors. Assay: immunoSEQ multiplex PCR; the TCRdb copy retains only in-frame clones and omits some. Here the sample table reports 70,000 to 100,000 clones. What was sequenced was PBMCs. Receptors were obtained from a man aged 18 to 35 in good health and CMV-seropositive. The CDR3 runs from the conserved cysteine through the conserved F or W.

V,J,CDR3
TRBV19,TRBJ1-1,CASSTPRGNTEAFF
TRBV6-1,TRBJ1-2,CASRFDSANYGYTF
TRBV2,TRBJ2-1,CASSPGQDPNEQFF
TRBV9,TRBJ1-2,CASSDRVSENYGYTF
TRBV11-1,TRBJ2-1,CASSSGTSLNEQFF
TRBV5-1,TRBJ2-3,CASSPTTSGDSTDTQYF
TRBV28,TRBJ1-1,CASRYGTDEAFF
TRBV14,TRBJ2-7,CASSRASGEREYF
TRBV27,TRBJ2-3,CASRPSGTSGTMDTQYF
TRBV10-3,TRBJ2-7,CAISESEGLAGVDEQYF
TRBV29-1,TRBJ2-1,CSVEQGNEQFF
TRBV28,TRBJ1-1,CASSLVPASGTGRVEFSEAFF
TRBV2,TRBJ1-1,CASPRGLGNTEAFF
TRBV15,TRBJ2-7,CATSRNRGVEQYF
TRBV5-1,TRBJ2-5,CASSRASGETQYF
TRBV9,TRBJ2-7,CASSVGTSGYEQYF
TRBV25-1,TRBJ2-1,CASSPRVSSYNEQFF
TRBV5-1,TRBJ1-3,CASSLYAGGNTIYF
TRBV5-6,TRBJ1-1,CASGRQGPEAFF
TRBV13,TRBJ2-5,CANSLVRGRETQYF
TRBV27,TRBJ2-5,CASSFRLAVVETQYF
TRBV19,TRBJ1-5,CATLMPGHNNQPQHF
TRBV5-1,TRBJ2-7,CASSLPGLALYEQYF
TRBV2,TRBJ1-2,CASSGGQPIYGYTF
TRBV19,TRBJ1-4,CASSGPSPRGALKKLFF
TRBV18,TRBJ1-6,CASSPQSSGAPLHF
TRBV21-1,TRBJ1-5,CASSKGPGGMGAKPQHF
TRBV28,TRBJ1-1,CASSRGWNTEAFF
TRBV7-2,TRBJ1-1,CASSLGPRRFNMNTEAFF
TRBV13,TRBJ1-2,CASSLANRGAGGYTF
TRBV2,TRBJ1-5,CASSGDRINSNQPQHF
TRBV6-5,TRBJ2-3,CASSYSRDRSPDTQYF
TRBV10-3,TRBJ2-7,CAAMGGGAVGGTYEQYF
TRBV11-2,TRBJ1-4,CASSLGRTGGISNEKLFF
TRBV28,TRBJ2-7,CASSQWGQLDYEQYF
TRBV7-6,TRBJ2-3,CASSPDRGALLDTQYF
TRBV2,TRBJ2-1,CASSSRDSPNNEQFF
TRBV19,TRBJ2-5,CASSISRGETQYF
TRBV6-1,TRBJ2-7,CASSEGDTYEQYF
TRBV5-1,TRBJ2-4,CASSLGAYDRVTVQYF
TRBV4-2,TRBJ1-2,CASSTGTGVSYGYTF
TRBV19,TRBJ2-3,CASLGAGGDTQYF
TRBV5-1,TRBJ1-1,CASSSPGTGFTEAFF
TRBV19,TRBJ2-7,CASSIIPGTGGREQYF
TRBV25-1,TRBJ2-5,CASSGAGTETQYF
TRBV4-1,TRBJ2-1,CASSSGLAGTSYNEQFF
TRBV19,TRBJ1-1,CASSPRAAGLTEAFF
TRBV19,TRBJ2-7,CASSIDPNSYEQYF
TRBV28,TRBJ2-1,CASSLRGHDATSNEQFF
TRBV28,TRBJ2-4,CASSTPGQVRGYQYF
TRBV15,TRBJ1-1,CATSINPRRFEAFF
TRBV7-2,TRBJ2-7,CASSKVAGGSYEQYF
TRBV7-6,TRBJ1-1,CASSGPGVHTEAFF
TRBV6-1,TRBJ2-5,CASSEFRVQETQYF